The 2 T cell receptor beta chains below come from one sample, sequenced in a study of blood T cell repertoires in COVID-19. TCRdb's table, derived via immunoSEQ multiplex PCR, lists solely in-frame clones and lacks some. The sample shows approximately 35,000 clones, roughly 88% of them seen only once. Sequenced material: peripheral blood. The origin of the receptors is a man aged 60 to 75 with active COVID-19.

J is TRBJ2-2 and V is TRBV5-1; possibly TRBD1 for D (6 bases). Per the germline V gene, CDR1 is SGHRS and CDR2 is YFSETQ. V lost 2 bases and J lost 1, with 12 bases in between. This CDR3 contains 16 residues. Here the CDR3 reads CASSLLTGGNTGELFF. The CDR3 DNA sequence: TGCGCCAGCAGCTTACTGACAGGAGGGAACACCGGGGAGCTGTTTTTT.

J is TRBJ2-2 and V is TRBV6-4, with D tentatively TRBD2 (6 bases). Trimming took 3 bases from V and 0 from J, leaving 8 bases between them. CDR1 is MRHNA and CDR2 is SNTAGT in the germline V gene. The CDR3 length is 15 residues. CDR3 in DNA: TGTGCCAGCAGTGAATGGGGGGCGAACACCGGGGAGCTGTTTTTT. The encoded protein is CASSEWGANTGELFF.